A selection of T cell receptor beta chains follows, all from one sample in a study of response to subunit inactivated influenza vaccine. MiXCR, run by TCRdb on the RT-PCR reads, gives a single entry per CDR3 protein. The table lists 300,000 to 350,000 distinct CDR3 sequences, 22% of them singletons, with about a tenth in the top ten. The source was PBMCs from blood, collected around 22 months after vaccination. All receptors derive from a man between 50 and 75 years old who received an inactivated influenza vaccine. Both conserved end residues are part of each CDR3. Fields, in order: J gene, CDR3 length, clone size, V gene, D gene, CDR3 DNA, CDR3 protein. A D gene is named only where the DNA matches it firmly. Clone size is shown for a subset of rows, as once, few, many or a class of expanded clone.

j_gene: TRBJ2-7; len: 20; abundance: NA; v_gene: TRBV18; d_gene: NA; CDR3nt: TGTGCCAGCTCACCACCCCGTGCTGGGACTGAGAAGCGACTTTCCTACGAGCAGTACTTC; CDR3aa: CASSPPRAGTEKRLSYEQYF
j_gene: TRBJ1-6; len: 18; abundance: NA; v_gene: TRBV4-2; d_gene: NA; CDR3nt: TGTGCCAGCAGCCAAGAGCGGTCGTTGGGGGGGAGCCGTTCACCCCTCCACTTT; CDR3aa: CASSQERSLGGSRSPLHF
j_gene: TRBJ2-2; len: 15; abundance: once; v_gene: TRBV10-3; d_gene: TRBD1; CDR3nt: TGTGCCATCAGACGGGACAGGGGGCTTGACGGGGAGCTGTTTTTT; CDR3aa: CAIRRDRGLDGELFF
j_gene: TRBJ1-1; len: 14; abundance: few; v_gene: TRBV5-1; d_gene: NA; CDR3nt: TGCGCCAGCAGTCCCTCGAGCAGCGGCACTGAAGCTTTCTTT; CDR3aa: CASSPSSSGTEAFF
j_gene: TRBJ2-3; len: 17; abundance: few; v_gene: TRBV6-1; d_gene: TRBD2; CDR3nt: TGTGCCAGCAGTATAACTTATCGGCGGGGGGGCACAGATACGCAGTATTTT; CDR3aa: CASSITYRRGGTDTQYF
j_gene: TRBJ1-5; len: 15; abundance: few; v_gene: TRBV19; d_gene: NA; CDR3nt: TGTGCCAGTAGTATGGGCAGGCGCCTCAATCAGCCCCAGCATTTT; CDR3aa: CASSMGRRLNQPQHF
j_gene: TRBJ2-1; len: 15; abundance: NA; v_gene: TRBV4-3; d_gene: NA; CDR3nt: TGCGCCAGCAGCCAAGAGGGGAACTCCTACAATGAGCAGTTCTTC; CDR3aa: CASSQEGNSYNEQFF
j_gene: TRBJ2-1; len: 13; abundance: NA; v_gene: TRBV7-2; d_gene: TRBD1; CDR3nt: TGTGCCAGCAGCTTGGACAGGGGAGATGAGCAGTTCTTC; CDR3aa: CASSLDRGDEQFF
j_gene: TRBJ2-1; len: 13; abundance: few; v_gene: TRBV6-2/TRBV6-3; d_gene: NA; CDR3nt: TGTGCCAGCAGTTACCGCGGGTACAATGAGCAGTTCTTC; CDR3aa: CASSYRGYNEQFF
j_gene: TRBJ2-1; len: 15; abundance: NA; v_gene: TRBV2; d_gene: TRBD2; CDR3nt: TGTGCCAGCAAGCGATTAGCGGGAGCCTACAATGAGCAGTTCTTC; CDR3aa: CASKRLAGAYNEQFF
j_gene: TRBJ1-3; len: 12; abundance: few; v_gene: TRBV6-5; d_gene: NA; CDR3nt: TGTGCCAGCAGTGCCCCTGGAAACACCATATATTTT; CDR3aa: CASSAPGNTIYF
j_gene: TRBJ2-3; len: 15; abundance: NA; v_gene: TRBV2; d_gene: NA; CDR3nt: TGTGCCAGCAGTGAGATACTTGAGCCCACAGATACGCAGTATTTT; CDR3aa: CASSEILEPTDTQYF
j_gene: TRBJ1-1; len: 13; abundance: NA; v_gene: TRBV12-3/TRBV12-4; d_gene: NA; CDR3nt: TGTGCCAGCAGTCGACGGTCCAACACTGAAGCTTTCTTT; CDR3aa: CASSRRSNTEAFF
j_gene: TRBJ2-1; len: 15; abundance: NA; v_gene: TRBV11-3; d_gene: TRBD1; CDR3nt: TGTGCCAGCAGCTCGAATCGACAGGGTGCGGCTGAGCAGTTCTTC; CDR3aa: CASSSNRQGAAEQFF
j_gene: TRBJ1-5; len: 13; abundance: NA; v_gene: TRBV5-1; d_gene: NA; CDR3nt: TGCGCCAGCAGCTCGGGACGTGATCAGCCCCAGCATTTT; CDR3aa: CASSSGRDQPQHF
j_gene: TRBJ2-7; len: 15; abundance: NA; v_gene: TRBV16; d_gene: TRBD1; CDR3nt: TGTGCCAGCAGCCACCAACCCGGGACAGTCAACGAGCAGTACTTC; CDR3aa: CASSHQPGTVNEQYF
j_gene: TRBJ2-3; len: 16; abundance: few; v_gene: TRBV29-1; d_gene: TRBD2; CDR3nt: TGCAGCGTTTTAGCCCCCCGGACGCGGGGGACAGATACGCAGTATTTT; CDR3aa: CSVLAPRTRGTDTQYF
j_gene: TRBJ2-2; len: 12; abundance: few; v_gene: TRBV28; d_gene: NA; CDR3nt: TGTGCCAGCAGTTTACTTACCGGGGAGCTGTTTTTT; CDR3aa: CASSLLTGELFF
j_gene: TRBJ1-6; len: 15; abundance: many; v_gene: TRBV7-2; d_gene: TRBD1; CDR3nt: TGTGCCAGCAGCCCCACTACAGGGGCTAATTCACCCCTCCACTTT; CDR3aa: CASSPTTGANSPLHF
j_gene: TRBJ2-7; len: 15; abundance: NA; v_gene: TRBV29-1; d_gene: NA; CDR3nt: TGCAGCGTTGAAGCCAAGACAGGAAAGGGGTACGAGCAGTACTTC; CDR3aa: CSVEAKTGKGYEQYF
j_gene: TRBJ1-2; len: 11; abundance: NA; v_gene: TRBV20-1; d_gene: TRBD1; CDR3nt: TGCAGTGCCGCTGACAGGGGTGGCTACACCTTC; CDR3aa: CSAADRGGYTF
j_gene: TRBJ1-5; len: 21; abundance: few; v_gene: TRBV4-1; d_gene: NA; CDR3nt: TGCGCCAGCAGCCAAGTATTCCCATCGCAGCCCTACTTTGGTAGCAATCAGCCCCAGCATTTT; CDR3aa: CASSQVFPSQPYFGSNQPQHF
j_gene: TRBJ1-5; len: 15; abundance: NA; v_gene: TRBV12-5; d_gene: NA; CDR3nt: TGTGCTAGTGGTCAATATCATCTCGGGAGAGAGCCCCAGCATTTT; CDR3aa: CASGQYHLGREPQHF
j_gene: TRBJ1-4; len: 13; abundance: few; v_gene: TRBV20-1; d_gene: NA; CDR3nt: TGCAGTGCTACAGGTCCGTCTAATGAAAAACTGTTTTTT; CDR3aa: CSATGPSNEKLFF
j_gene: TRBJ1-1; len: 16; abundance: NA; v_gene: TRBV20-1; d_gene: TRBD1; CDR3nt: TGCAGTGCCCGGACGACAGGGGGGATAGTGAACACTGAAGCTTTCTTT; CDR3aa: CSARTTGGIVNTEAFF
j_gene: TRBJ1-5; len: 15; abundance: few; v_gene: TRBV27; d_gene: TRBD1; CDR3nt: TGTGCCAGCAGTTTAGGGGGACAGGGGAGACAGCCCCAGCATTTT; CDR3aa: CASSLGGQGRQPQHF
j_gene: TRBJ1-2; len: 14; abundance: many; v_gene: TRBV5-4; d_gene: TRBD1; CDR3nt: TGTGCCAGCAGCTTGGCGGGACAGAACTATGGCTACACCTTC; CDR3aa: CASSLAGQNYGYTF
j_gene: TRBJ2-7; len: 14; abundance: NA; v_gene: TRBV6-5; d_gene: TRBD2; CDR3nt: TGTGCCAGCAGTTACTCACGGGGGGGGTACGAGCAGTACTTC; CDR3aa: CASSYSRGGYEQYF
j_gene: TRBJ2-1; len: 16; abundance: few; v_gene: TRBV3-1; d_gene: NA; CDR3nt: TGTGCCAGCAGCCAAGGGTCCCCTAGTCACCACAATGAGCAGTTCTTC; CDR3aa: CASSQGSPSHHNEQFF
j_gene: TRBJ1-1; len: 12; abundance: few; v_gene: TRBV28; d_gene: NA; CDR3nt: TGTGCCAGCACCTTCGGGTGGGATGAAGCTTTCTTT; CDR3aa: CASTFGWDEAFF
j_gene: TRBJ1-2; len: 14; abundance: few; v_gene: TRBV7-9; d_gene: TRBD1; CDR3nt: TGTGCCAGCAGCTCGGGACAGGGTGACAATGGCTACACCTTC; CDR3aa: CASSSGQGDNGYTF
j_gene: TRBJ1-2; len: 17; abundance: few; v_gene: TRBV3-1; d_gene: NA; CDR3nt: TGTGCCAGCAGCCAGGCTCTCATGCTACCCACTAACTATGGCTACACCTTC; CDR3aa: CASSQALMLPTNYGYTF
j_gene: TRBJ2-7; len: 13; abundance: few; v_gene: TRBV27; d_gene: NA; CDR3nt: TGTGCCAGCTCTGAAGGGGGTGCCTACGAGCAGTACTTC; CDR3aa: CASSEGGAYEQYF
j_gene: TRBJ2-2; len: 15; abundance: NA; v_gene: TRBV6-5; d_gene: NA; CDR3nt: TGTGCCAGCAGTTACTCGACAGCGAACACCGGGGAGCTGTTTTTT; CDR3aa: CASSYSTANTGELFF
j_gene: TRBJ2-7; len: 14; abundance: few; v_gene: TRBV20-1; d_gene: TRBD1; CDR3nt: TGCAGTGCTAGGGAAGGGGGCCCTACCTACGAGCAGTACTTC; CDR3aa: CSAREGGPTYEQYF
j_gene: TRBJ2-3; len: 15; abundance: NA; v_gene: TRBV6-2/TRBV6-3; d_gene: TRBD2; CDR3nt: TGTGCCAGCAGTTACCGCGGGAGGGCCCCAGATACGCAGTATTTT; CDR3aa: CASSYRGRAPDTQYF
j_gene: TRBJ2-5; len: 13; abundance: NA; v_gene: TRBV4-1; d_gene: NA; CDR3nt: TGCGCCAGCAGCCCCCCAAATGGAGAGACCCAGTACTTC; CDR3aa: CASSPPNGETQYF
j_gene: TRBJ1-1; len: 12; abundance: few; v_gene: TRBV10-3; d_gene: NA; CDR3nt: TGTGCCATCAGTGAATTGGGGACTGGGGCTTTCTTT; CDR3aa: CAISELGTGAFF
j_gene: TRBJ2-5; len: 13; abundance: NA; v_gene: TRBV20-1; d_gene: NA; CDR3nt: TGCAGTGCTAGAGGTCACCTAGGGGAGACCCAGTACTTC; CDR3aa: CSARGHLGETQYF
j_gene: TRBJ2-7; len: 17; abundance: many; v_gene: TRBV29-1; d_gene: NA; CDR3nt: TGCAGCGTTGAAGATAAAACAGGGGAGGGTCTGGCGTACGAGCAGTACTTC; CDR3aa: CSVEDKTGEGLAYEQYF
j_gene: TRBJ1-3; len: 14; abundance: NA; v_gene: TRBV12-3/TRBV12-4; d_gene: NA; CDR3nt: TGTGCCAGCAGTTCGGACGGACCTGGAAACACCATATATTTT; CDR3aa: CASSSDGPGNTIYF
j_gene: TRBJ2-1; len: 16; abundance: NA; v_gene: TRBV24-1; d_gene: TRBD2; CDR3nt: TGTGCCACCAGTAAGGTTCAAGCGGGAGAGATGAATGAGCAGTTCTTC; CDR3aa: CATSKVQAGEMNEQFF
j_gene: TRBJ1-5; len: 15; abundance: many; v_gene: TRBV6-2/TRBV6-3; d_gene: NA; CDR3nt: TGTGCCAGCGAACCCTTTTGGGGTAGCAATCAGCCCCAGCATTTT; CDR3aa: CASEPFWGSNQPQHF